A single sample gave rise to the 20 T cell receptor beta chains below, sequenced in a study of T cells in women clearing cervical HPV infection (dated 2018 in TCRdb). Library preparation used the immunoSEQ multiplex PCR assay. Not all clones reach the TCRdb copy of this immuneACCESS table, which keeps in-frame sequences only. Checked studies attribute under half of the gap to unresolved V genes and leave the rest unexplained. The sample table on file contains about 34,000 clones. In total, the top ten clones hold roughly 1.3% of the sample. Sequenced: blood buffy coat. These receptors were collected from a woman between 18 and 75 years old with a cervical HPV16 infection that either progressed to CIN3+ or cleared (not recorded which).

With respect to this clone: The read gets to within 3 residues of the CDR3 end, and the germline J gene fills in the rest. The rearrangement links TRBV19 to TRBJ2-3; 7 bases map to TRBD1. This CDR3 spans 14 amino acids. The V and J ends lost 5 bases and 4 bases, in that order; junction bases with no gene match: 6. CDR1 and CDR2 (germline): LNHDA, SQIVND (reference sequence). The sequenced CDR3 bases are TGTGCCAGTAGTTCGACAGGGAGCTCAGATACG. Protein sequence: CASSSTGSSDT. The full-length CDR3 reads as CASSSTGSSDTQYF.

As regards this clone: The read ends 3 residues shy of where the CDR3 ends; the end is completed using the germline J gene. This chain uses TRBV7-9 with TRBJ1-4, with TRBD1 matching over 8 bases. This CDR3 is 14 amino acids long. Losses at the gene ends were 5 bases for V and 5 bases for J; bases not matched to a gene: 4. The germline gives CDR1 SEHNR, CDR2 FQNEAQ (reference sequence). The CDR3 bases that were read are TGTGCCAGCAGCCTAAGGACAGGGAATGAAAAA. Translating it yields CASSLRTGNEK. From start to end, the CDR3 is CASSLRTGNEKLFF.

Worth noting for this clone: The read terminates 3 residues ahead of where the CDR3 ends, so the germline J gene completes it. This chain uses TRBV6-4 with TRBJ2-7; TRBD1 agrees at 10 bases. V was clipped by 11 bases and J by 4 bases; unmatched bases: 8. The CDR3 is made up of 13 amino acids. Germline V gene sequence: CDR1 MRHNA, CDR2 SNTAGT. The CDR3 protein is CAGPGQGPYEQYF. The sequenced part of the CDR3 DNA is TGTGCCGGACCGGGACAGGGGCCGTACGAG.

Comments on this clone: The read ends 3 residues before the CDR3 terminus; that terminus is restored from the germline J gene. The chain joins TRBV5-1 to TRBJ2-5; 13 bases are a match to TRBD2. With V trimmed by 4 bases and J by 2 bases, 8 bases remained unmatched. The germline gives CDR1 SGHRS, CDR2 YFSETQ. The CDR3 extends over 17 amino acids. Incomplete CDR3 DNA: TGCGCCAGCAGCCGGACTAGCGGGAGACGAGGGCAAGAGACC. Its translation is CASSRTSGRRGQET. The CDR3 reads in full as CASSRTSGRRGQETQYF.

Turning to this clone: Coverage ceases 3 residues before the CDR3 finishes, and the germline J gene fills in the end. The gene calls are TRBV18 and TRBJ1-1; D remains unclear. V was clipped by 3 bases and J by 1 base, with 6 bases between them. This CDR3 has 13 residues. CDR1 is KGHSH, CDR2 LQKENI, per germline. The CDR3 bases that were read are TGTGCCAGCTCACCGACGGGGAACACTGAA. Residues: CASSPTGNTE. The entire CDR3 protein reads CASSPTGNTEAFF.

On this clone: The CDR3 end lies 3 residues beyond the end of the read and is filled in from the germline J gene. V usage is TRBV6-2 or TRBV6-3 and J usage is TRBJ2-2; D perhaps matches TRBD2 (5 bases). V lost 7 bases to trimming and J lost 4 bases, with 13 bases between them. This CDR3 is 14 amino acids long. CDR1 is MNHEY, CDR2 SVGEGT, per germline. The CDR3 region is CASTNGLTTGELFF. The CDR3 bases that were read are TGTGCCAGCACCAATGGACTGACCACCGGGGAG.

Comment on this clone: The read terminates 3 residues ahead of where the CDR3 ends, so the germline J gene completes it. J is TRBJ2-1 and V is TRBV7-2, with 9 bases matching TRBD2. V shed 5 bases, J shed 6 bases, and the junction held 8 bases outside the gene matches. CDR3 length: 15 residues. The V gene's germline CDR1 is SGHTA and CDR2 FQGNSA. This CDR3 is CASSRVAGGRNEQFF. CDR3 bases read: TGTGCCAGCAGCCGGGTGGCGGGGGGGCGCAATGAG.

To note about this clone: The CDR3 end is not reached by the read, which stops 3 residues before it; the germline J gene fills it in. The chain recombines TRBV19 with TRBJ2-5; D possibly uses TRBD1 or TRBD2 (6 bases each). There are 12 residues in the CDR3. From germline, CDR1 is LNHDA and CDR2 SQIVND (reference sequence). With 8 bases removed from V and 4 bases from J, the gap between germline ends came to 11 bases. CDR3 DNA (partial): TGTGCCAGTCGCAGGGGAGGAGAGACC. The encoded protein is CASRRGGET. The complete CDR3 sequence is CASRRGGETQYF.

Note on this clone: The CDR3 is cut off 3 residues early in the read; its end comes from the germline J gene. This sequence joins TRBV5-4 and TRBJ2-7; 9 bases fit TRBD2. The germline gives CDR1 SGHNT, CDR2 YYREEE (reference sequence). The J segment lost 3 bases and the V segment lost 0 bases, leaving 1 base of the junction unmatched. The CDR3 has 14 residues. The CDR3 bases that were read are TGTGCCAGCAGCTTGGGACTAGCGGTCTACGAG. This codes for CASSLGLAVYE. The full CDR3 sequence reads CASSLGLAVYEQYF.

CDR3: CASSFGTGGNGQYF. Incomplete CDR3 DNA: TGCGCCAGCAGCTTCGGGACAGGGGGTAATGGT. This chain uses TRBV5-1 with TRBJ2-4, with 11 bases fitting TRBD1. The read finishes 3 residues shy of the CDR3 end, and the germline J gene is used to complete it. This CDR3 region has 14 residues. Looked up from germline, CDR1 is SGHRS and CDR2 is YFSETQ.

Concerning this clone itself: The sequenced fragment ends 3 residues before the CDR3 boundary, so the rest is inferred from the germline J gene. J is TRBJ2-7 and V is TRBV7-2; possibly TRBD2 for D (5 bases). The CDR3 runs 13 residues. V lost 5 bases and J lost 5, with 13 bases in between. Germline lookup yields CDR1 SGHTA and CDR2 FQGNSA. This CDR3 reads CASSQTGWHEQYF. Partial CDR3 DNA: TGTGCCAGCAGCCAGACGGGGTGGCACGAG. Filled out from reference TRBV7-2 and TRBJ2-7, the complete variable domain reads GAGVSQSPSNKVTEKGKDVELRCDPISGHTALYWYRQSLGQGLEFLIYFQGNSAPDKSGLPSDRFSAERTGGSVSTLTIQRTQQEDSAVYLCASSQTGWHEQYFGPGTRLTVT.

For this clone: The read terminates 3 residues before the CDR3 end, so the remaining end is supplied by the germline J gene. The genes are TRBV19 and TRBJ2-7; 7 bases map to TRBD2. This CDR3 comprises 17 residues. CDR1 is LNHDA, CDR2 SQIVND, per germline (reference sequence). The V segment lost 5 bases and the J segment 0 bases; nucleotides outside the gene matches: 13. The CDR3 is CASSSLPLRGSSYEQYF. The covered CDR3 bases are TGTGCCAGTAGTTCCCTTCCGTTGCGGGGGAGCTCCTACGAG. The whole variable domain, remainder taken from reference TRBV19 and TRBJ2-7, is DGGITQSPKYLFRKEGQNVTLSCEQNLNHDAMYWYRQDPGQGLRLIYYSQIVNDFQKGDIAEGYSVSREKKESFPLTVTSAQKNPTAFYLCASSSLPLRGSSYEQYFGPGTRLTVT.

Notes on this clone: With the read ending 3 residues before the CDR3 end, the germline J gene is used to fill in that end. The V gene is TRBV5-1, the J gene TRBJ1-4, with 8 bases that match TRBD1. The V segment lost 2 bases and the J segment 6 bases; nucleotides outside the gene matches: 6. The CDR3 length is 15 residues. The germline gives CDR1 SGHRS, CDR2 YFSETQ. The chain's CDR3 is CASSLWQGAHEKLFF. The DNA read from the CDR3 is TGCGCCAGCAGCTTATGGCAGGGGGCTCATGAAAAA.

As for this clone: The read falls 3 residues short of the CDR3 end, and the missing part is taken from the germline J gene. V usage is TRBV7-8 and J usage is TRBJ2-7; the match to TRBD2 covers 9 bases. Trimming at V came to 0 bases and at J to 5 bases, leaving 8 bases not matched to a gene. The CDR3 contains 16 residues. Germline loops: CDR1 SGHVS, CDR2 FQNEAQ. CDR3 residues: CASSLASVAGEHEQYF. The DNA read from the CDR3 is TGTGCCAGCAGCTTAGCCTCCGTAGCGGGAGAACACGAG.

Comments on this clone: The DNA ends 3 residues before the CDR3 does, and the rest of the CDR3 is filled in from the germline J gene. This rearrangement joins TRBV20-1 to TRBJ2-7; 10 positions match TRBD2. CDR1 and CDR2 from the germline V gene are DFQATT and SNEGSKA (reference sequence). V lost 3 bases, J lost 5 bases, and 7 bases stayed unmatched. The CDR3 loop spans 14 amino acids. The sequenced part of the CDR3 DNA is TGCAGTGCTAGGCTAAGCGGGAGGGCCCACGAG. It translates to CSARLSGRAHE. The entire CDR3 protein is CSARLSGRAHEQYF.

Notes on this clone: The read ends 3 residues early relative to the CDR3; the germline J gene fills the gap. This sequence joins TRBV4-1 and TRBJ1-5; D not certain. Per the germline V gene, CDR1 is MGHRA and CDR2 is YSYEKL. V shed 5 bases and J shed 0 bases, with 8 bases lying between them. This CDR3 is 14 amino acids long. The CDR3 spells CASSEGRSNQPQHF. The sequenced part of the CDR3 DNA is TGCGCCAGCAGCGAGGGCCGTAGCAATCAGCCC.

A word on this clone: The CDR3 extends 3 residues past the end of the read, so its final part is completed from the germline J gene. The chain is built from TRBV19 and TRBJ2-3, with D uncertain. CDR3 size: 13 residues. Germline CDR1 LNHDA, CDR2 SQIVND (reference sequence). The CDR3 here is CASSSYSNQPQYF. The CDR3 bases that were read are TGTGCCAGTAGTTCCTATAGCAATCAGCCG.

As regards this clone: The read ends 3 residues before the CDR3 terminus; that terminus is restored from the germline J gene. This chain connects TRBV29-1 to TRBJ2-7, with D possibly being TRBD1 (5 bases). Germline loops: CDR1 SQVTM, CDR2 ANQGSEA. The CDR3 extends over 12 amino acids. V was trimmed by 5 bases and J by 2 bases, leaving 10 bases between them. Here the CDR3 reads CSVRQGPYEQYF. The covered CDR3 bases are TGCAGCGTTAGGCAGGGTCCCTACGAG.

On this clone: The read falls 3 residues short of the CDR3 end, and the missing part is taken from the germline J gene. The V gene is TRBV10-3, the J gene TRBJ2-2; D unresolved. Germline CDR1 is ENHRY and CDR2 is SYGVKD. CDR3 length equals 14 residues. The germline V and J ends were trimmed by 4 bases and 2 bases, with 8 bases remaining between them. The CDR3 bases that were read are TGTGCCATCAGTGTTGCAGTTAACACCGGGGAG. Protein sequence: CAISVAVNTGE. The whole CDR3 sequence reads CAISVAVNTGELFF.

Details on this clone: The read ends 3 residues shy of where the CDR3 ends; the end is completed using the germline J gene. This rearrangement joins TRBV10-2 to TRBJ1-5; perhaps TRBD1 as D (6 bases). Trimming stripped 8 bases from V and 6 bases from J, with 11 bases between. Germline V gene lookup returns CDR1 WSHSY and CDR2 SAAADI. CDR3 length equals 12 residues. The sequenced CDR3 bases are TGCGCCAGCCGGCAGGGGACTCAGCCC. This encodes CASRQGTQP. The whole CDR3 is CASRQGTQPQHF.